The T cell receptor (beta chain) under discussion was sequenced for a study of beta chain features in type 1 diabetes. The sequenced template was cDNA made from the entire isolated RNA. This table comes from immunoSEQ multiplex PCR, and its TCRdb copy is limited to in-frame clones, with some not included. This sample has around 13,000 clones, with around 43% found just once. Input material: stem cell memory CD4+ T cells from blood. The receptor was derived from a man between 18 and 29 years old in good health.

CDR3 nucleotide sequence: TGTGCCATCAGTGCCGACAGTAACTATGGCTACACCTTC. Protein sequence: CAISADSNYGYTF. The chain joins TRBV10-3 to TRBJ1-2, with D maybe TRBD1 (5 bases). Germline CDR1 is ENHRY and CDR2 is SYGVKD. The CDR3 runs to 13 residues. Trimming cost V 4 bases and J 1 base, with 7 bases left between them.